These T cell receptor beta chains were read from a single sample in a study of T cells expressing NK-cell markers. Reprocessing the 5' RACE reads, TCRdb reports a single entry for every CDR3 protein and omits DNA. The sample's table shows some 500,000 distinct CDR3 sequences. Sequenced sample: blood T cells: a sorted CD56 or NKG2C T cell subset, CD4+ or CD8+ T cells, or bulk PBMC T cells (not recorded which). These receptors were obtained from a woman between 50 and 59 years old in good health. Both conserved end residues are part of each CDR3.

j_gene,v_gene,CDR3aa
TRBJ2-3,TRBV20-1,CSARAGGAHTDTQYF
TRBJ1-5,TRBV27,CASRREGYSNQPQHF
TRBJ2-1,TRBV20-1,CSATGLAGEGVNEQFF
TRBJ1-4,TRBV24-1,CATSEPGTGLREKLFF
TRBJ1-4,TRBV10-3,CAIKPGQAHEKLFF
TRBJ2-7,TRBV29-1,CSFSSSLNSYEQYF
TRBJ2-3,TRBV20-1,CSVPAGGRTDTQYF
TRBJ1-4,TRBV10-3,CAIGTGRDEKLFF
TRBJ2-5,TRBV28,CASSSNAETQYF
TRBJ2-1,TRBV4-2,CASSQDHRTSSYNEQFF
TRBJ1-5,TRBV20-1,CSAIEGIFPQQPQHF
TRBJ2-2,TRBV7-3,CASSPVHTGELFF
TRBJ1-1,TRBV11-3,CASSGRGGAFF
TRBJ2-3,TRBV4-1,CASSQESPPAGGGNTQYF
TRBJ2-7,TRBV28,CATRVEGAGGRYEQYF
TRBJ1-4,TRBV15,CATSRVGTGNEKLFF
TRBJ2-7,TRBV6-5,CASINPTSGRYEQYF
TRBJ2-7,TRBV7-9,CASRLYPPLGSTYEQYF
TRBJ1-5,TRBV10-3,CAIPALREPQHF
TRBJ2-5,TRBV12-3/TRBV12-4,CASSFESSIETQYF
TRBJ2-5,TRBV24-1,CATSDPPPEQETQYF
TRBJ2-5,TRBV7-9,CASSLTLLAGEETQYF
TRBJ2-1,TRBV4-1,CASSGLNDNEQFF
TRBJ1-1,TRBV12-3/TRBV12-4,CASGNRNTEAFF
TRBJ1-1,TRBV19,CASSIGEYTEAFF
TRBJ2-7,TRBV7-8,CASSLVSGRGLLRDEQYF
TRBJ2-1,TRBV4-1,CASSPNGLAGAEQFF
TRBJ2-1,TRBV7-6,CASSVRSNEQFF
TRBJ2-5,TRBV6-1,CASSRMARETQYF
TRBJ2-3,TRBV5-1,CASTVNSDTQYF
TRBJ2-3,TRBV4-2,CASSQATSGRAPDTQYF
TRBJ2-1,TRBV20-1,CSAIRGSGASGRYEQFF
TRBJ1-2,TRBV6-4,CASSEDRVSSGYTF
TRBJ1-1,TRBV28,CASRSRRAEAFF
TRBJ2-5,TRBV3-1,CASSPGGAEDF
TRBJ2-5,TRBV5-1,CASSLGSGYQETQYF
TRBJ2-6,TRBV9,CASSPGLAGASGANVLTF
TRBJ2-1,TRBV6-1,CASRELGGYNEQFF
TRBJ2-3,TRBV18,CASSPGSTDTQYF
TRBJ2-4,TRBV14,CASSQIAGVAQNIQYF
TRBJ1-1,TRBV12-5,CASGLVLSPIPTEAFF
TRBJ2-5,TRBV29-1,CSVSSGQETQYF
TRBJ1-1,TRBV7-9,CASSLGSPGTEAFF
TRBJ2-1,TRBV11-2,CASSLDPASRGSALGNEQFF
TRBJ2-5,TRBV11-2,CASSEGDRGKETQYF